This note documents a single T cell receptor (beta chain) sequence. Its antigen is not known. Each CDR3 protein is one row after TCRdb ran MiXCR on the reads. The sample records some 400,000 distinct CDR3 sequences, about 33% being singletons. The CDR3 runs 13 residues. Germline assignment: CDR1 MDHEN and CDR2 SYDVKM. V lost 7 bases and J lost 7, with 16 bases in between. The data stem from a study of T cell repertoires in cytomegalovirus infection. Study results and limitations: Adding up the frequency of public TCR beta families identified people who carried CMV plus the relevant HLA.

The sequenced material came from PBMCs. This sequence joins TRBV28 and TRBJ1-1; the D gene is possibly TRBD1 (6 bases). This TCR derives from a human donor in good health (CMV status not recorded). Some clones in this sample may be carry-over from other donors' samples. The CDR3 loop is CASTSGTTFEAFF. CDR3 nucleotides: TGTGCCAGCACCTCTGGGACAACTTTTGAAGCTTTCTTT.